The 19 T cell receptor beta chains listed next were all sequenced from one sample in a study of cytomegalovirus exposure and HLA in healthy donors. Assay: immunoSEQ multiplex PCR; the TCRdb copy retains only in-frame clones and omits some. The table has approximately 72,000 clones, less than 95% seen once; the top ten hold roughly 0.63%. Sequencing was carried out using PBMCs. The receptors were sampled from a woman between 18 and 30 years old in good health and CMV-seronegative.

The rearrangement joins TRBV28 to TRBJ2-2, with D tentatively TRBD2 (6 bases). V was cut by 5 bases and J by 5 bases, with 12 bases left in between. Germline CDR1 and CDR2: MDHEN and SYDVKM. CDR3 size: 14 residues. The CDR3 is CASSRGELTGELFF. The CDR3 DNA reads TGTGCCAGCAGTCGCGGGGAGTTAACCGGGGAGCTGTTTTTT.

This rearrangement joins TRBV5-8 to TRBJ2-5; no definite D call. From germline, CDR1 is SGHTS and CDR2 YDEGEE. Trimming removed 3 bases from V and 5 bases from J, with 20 bases in between. CDR3 length: 16 amino acids. The CDR3 here is CASSCQWCEARETQYF. CDR3 sequence (DNA): TGTGCCAGCAGCTGCCAGTGGTGTGAAGCTAGGGAGACCCAGTACTTC.

V and J are TRBV7-9 and TRBJ2-1, with a possible D match to TRBD2 (5 bases). Trimming cost V 11 bases and J 7 bases, with 12 bases left between them. This CDR3 has 11 amino acids. Germline V gives CDR1 SEHNR, CDR2 FQNEAQ (reference sequence). Here the CDR3 reads CASGRGNEQFF. CDR3 in DNA: TGTGCCTCCGGCCGGGGAAATGAGCAGTTCTTC.

This clone was counted once. V and J are TRBV11-2 and TRBJ2-1; D is undetermined. This CDR3 spans 11 amino acids. The germline CDR1 and CDR2 sequences are SGHAT and FQNNGV. V was cut by 5 bases and J by 4 bases, with 3 bases left in between. The CDR3 sequence: CASSQYNEQFF. The CDR3 DNA reads as TGTGCCAGCAGCCAGTACAATGAGCAGTTCTTC.

This clone was observed a single time. This chain connects TRBV2 to TRBJ1-5, with D tentatively TRBD1 (5 bases). Looked up from germline, CDR1 is SNHLY and CDR2 is FYNNEI. The V and J ends lost 2 bases and 7 bases respectively, with 15 bases between them. The CDR3 sequence is 15 residues long. The CDR3 is CASSEWPRVGQPQHF. DNA for the CDR3: TGTGCCAGCAGTGAATGGCCCAGGGTTGGGCAGCCCCAGCATTTT.

V gene TRBV9 combines with J gene TRBJ2-2; TRBD1 matches at 11 bases. CDR1 is SGDLS and CDR2 is YYNGEE in the germline V gene. This CDR3 is built from 14 residues. V lost 3 bases to trimming and J lost 6 bases; unmatched junction nucleotides: 1. DNA for the CDR3: TGTGCCAGCAGCGCGGGACAGGGGGCCGGGGAGCTGTTTTTT. Its protein is CASSAGQGAGELFF.

V usage is TRBV7-2 and J usage is TRBJ2-5, with a weak D call TRBD2 (5 bases). There are 13 residues in the CDR3. Trimming left V 0 bases short and J 5 bases short, with 7 bases between. Per the germline V gene, CDR1 is SGHTA and CDR2 is FQGNSA. The DNA of the CDR3 is TGTGCCAGCAGCTTAGCGACTACGGAGACCCAGTACTTC. Its translation: CASSLATTETQYF.

This clone was observed once. This chain connects TRBV5-1 to TRBJ1-6; D possibly corresponds to TRBD1 (6 bases). With 1 base removed from V and 10 bases from J, the gap between germline ends came to 9 bases. This CDR3 is built from 13 residues. Germline assignment: CDR1 SGHRS and CDR2 YFSETQ. CDR3 in amino acids: CASSLQGYSPLHF. The DNA of the CDR3 is TGCGCCAGCAGCTTGCAGGGGTACTCACCCCTCCACTTT.

The CDR3 loop reads CASSDSVGQLDEAFF. CDR3 DNA: TGTGCCAGCAGTGACTCGGTAGGACAATTAGACGAAGCTTTCTTT. V gene TRBV6-4 combines with J gene TRBJ1-1, with D possibly being TRBD1 (5 bases). Germline assignment: CDR1 MRHNA and CDR2 SNTAGT. Trimming took 0 bases from V and 8 from J, leaving 16 bases between them. The CDR3 totals 15 residues.

This clone was observed once. The chain has TRBV5-5 and TRBJ2-1, with 8 bases identical to TRBD1. The CDR3 is 15 amino acids. Per the germline V gene, CDR1 is SGHKS and CDR2 is YYEKEE (reference sequence). The ends lost 1 base at V and 4 bases at J; junction bases unmatched: 4. Written as DNA, the CDR3 is TGTGCCAGCAGCTTGAGACAGGGGATGTACAATGAGCAGTTCTTC. This codes for CASSLRQGMYNEQFF.

V gene TRBV10-3 combines with J gene TRBJ2-3, with D possibly being TRBD2 (6 bases). This CDR3 contains 17 residues. Trimming cost V 10 bases and J 2 bases, with 25 bases left between them. Germline loops: CDR1 ENHRY, CDR2 SYGVKD. The CDR3 is CATGSPPSRGNTDTQYF. DNA of the CDR3: TGTGCCACCGGGAGCCCACCGTCGCGGGGAAACACAGATACGCAGTATTTT.

This clone was seen more than once but under ten times. The chain links TRBV18 to TRBJ1-2; D unresolved. The CDR3 runs 14 residues. Germline V CDR1 and CDR2: KGHSH, LQKENI. V lost 3 bases and J 2 bases, leaving 10 bases between the germline ends. The CDR3 nucleotides are TGTGCCAGCTCACCGACTCCCGGGAACTATGGCTACACCTTC. Protein: CASSPTPGNYGYTF.

V usage is TRBV28 and J usage is TRBJ1-6; 8 bases line up with TRBD1. This CDR3 has 14 residues. J lost 14 bases, V lost 4 bases, and 10 bases had no gene match. Germline V gene data show CDR1 as MDHEN and CDR2 as SYDVKM. In DNA form, the CDR3 reads TGTGCCAGCAGTTACGACAGGGGTTTGTTTGCCCTCCACTTT. Translated: CASSYDRGLFALHF.

The chain recombines TRBV19 with TRBJ1-4; D is possibly TRBD1 (6 bases). Germline V CDR1 and CDR2: LNHDA, SQIVND (reference sequence). This CDR3 spans 14 amino acids. V was cut by 4 bases and J by 7 bases, with 13 bases left in between. CDR3 in amino acids: CASSTPRDTEKLFF. CDR3 coding DNA: TGTGCCAGTAGTACTCCCCGGGACACTGAAAAACTGTTTTTT.

J is TRBJ2-3 and V is TRBV6-5; 7 positions match TRBD1. The CDR3 has 15 residues. The J segment lost 5 bases and the V segment lost 2 bases, leaving 7 bases of the junction unmatched. Germline loops: CDR1 MNHEY, CDR2 SVGAGI. The CDR3 here is CASSYEGQRRDTQYF. The CDR3 coding sequence is TGTGCCAGCAGTTACGAGGGACAGAGGAGAGATACGCAGTATTTT.

V gene TRBV19 combines with J gene TRBJ1-2, with a possible D match to TRBD1 (5 bases). Germline-derived CDR1 and CDR2 are LNHDA and SQIVND (reference sequence). The CDR3 has 15 amino acids. The V gene lost 3 bases and the J gene lost 0 bases, with 11 bases spanning the gap. Written as DNA, the CDR3 is TGTGCCAGTAGTATGGACGGACAAACTAACTATGGCTACACCTTC. This translates into CASSMDGQTNYGYTF.

The chain carries TRBV7-9 and TRBJ2-1; 7 bases are a match to TRBD1. Germline CDR1 reads SEHNR; CDR2 reads FQNEAQ (reference sequence). Trimming cost V 5 bases and J 7 bases; bases outside gene matches: 11. This CDR3 is 15 amino acids long. CDR3 sequence reads: CASSPIRKQGNEQFF. DNA for the CDR3: TGTGCCAGCAGCCCAATAAGAAAACAGGGGAATGAGCAGTTCTTC.

The table lists this clone with a count of one. J is TRBJ1-2 and V is TRBV28; 7 bases align to TRBD1. J was trimmed by 8 bases and V by 2 bases; bases with no gene match: 11. CDR1 MDHEN and CDR2 SYDVKM come from the germline V gene. The CDR3 spans 15 residues. CDR3 residues: CASSLTGNHRGGYTF. The CDR3, as DNA: TGTGCCAGCAGTTTAACGGGGAATCACAGGGGAGGCTACACCTTC.

The chain has TRBV7-8 and TRBJ1-1, with D maybe TRBD1 (5 bases). Germline V gene sequence: CDR1 SGHVS, CDR2 FQNEAQ. Trimming removed 1 base at V and 2 bases at J, with 11 bases between. CDR3 length: 15 amino acids. The CDR3 loop is CASSLEARANTEAFF. The CDR3, as DNA: TGTGCCAGCAGCTTAGAGGCCAGGGCTAACACTGAAGCTTTCTTT.